A single sample is the source of the 7 T cell receptor beta chains below, sequenced in a study of blood T cell repertoires in COVID-19. Here immunoSEQ multiplex PCR was the method, and the copy in TCRdb shows in-frame clones only, minus some. This table has about 230,000 clones, approximately 80% appearing once. The sequenced material came from peripheral blood. The source of these receptors is a man aged 35 to 55 with acute or convalescent COVID-19.

The chain has TRBV4-2 and TRBJ1-4; D not certain. Germline CDR1 is LGHNA and CDR2 is YNFKEQ. Trimming stripped 0 bases from V and 0 bases from J, with 8 bases between. CDR3 size: 16 residues. In nucleotides, the CDR3 is TGTGCCAGCAGCCAAGATTGGCCAGCAACTAATGAAAAACTGTTTTTT. This gives the protein CASSQDWPATNEKLFF.

V gene TRBV18 combines with J gene TRBJ2-2, with D tentatively TRBD1 (5 bases). CDR3 length: 16 amino acids. The germline V and J ends were trimmed by 3 bases and 3 bases, with 14 bases remaining between them. Germline V lookup: CDR1 KGHSH, CDR2 LQKENI. The CDR3 bases are TGTGCCAGCTCACCGGTACAGGACACCTACACCGGGGAGCTGTTTTTT. Amino acids: CASSPVQDTYTGELFF.

The chain uses TRBV2 and TRBJ2-1; 9 bases match TRBD2. J lost 5 bases, V lost 4 bases, and 6 bases had no gene match. CDR3 length: 15 residues. Germline lookup yields CDR1 SNHLY and CDR2 FYNNEI. CDR3 sequence: CASSAREGQDNEQFF. CDR3 nucleotides: TGTGCCAGCAGTGCGCGGGAGGGCCAAGACAATGAGCAGTTCTTC.

The CDR3 DNA follows: TGTGCCAGCAGCACGGCCGGGACAGGGCCCACTGAAGCTTTCTTT. Protein: CASSTAGTGPTEAFF. V gene TRBV5-4 combines with J gene TRBJ1-1; 9 bases align to TRBD1. V lost 4 bases to trimming and J lost 4 bases; unmatched junction nucleotides: 8. Germline CDR1 SGHNT, CDR2 YYREEE (reference sequence). This CDR3 has 15 residues.

This sequence joins TRBV27 and TRBJ1-1, with a possible D match to TRBD1 (5 bases). CDR1 MNHEY and CDR2 SMNVEV come from the germline V gene (reference sequence). The germline V and J ends were trimmed by 6 bases and 5 bases, with 16 bases remaining between them. The CDR3 runs 14 residues. CDR3 protein: CASSLGQGRTEAFF. Written as DNA, the CDR3 is TGTGCCAGCAGCCTAGGGCAGGGTCGAACTGAAGCTTTCTTT.

The chain employs TRBV27 and TRBJ2-6; 8 bases line up with TRBD2. The germline CDR1 and CDR2 sequences are MNHEY and SMNVEV (reference sequence). V was pared by 0 bases and J by 1 base, with 17 bases of the junction left unmatched. This CDR3 is built from 22 residues. CDR3 residues: CASSLSYPLAGRTLSGANVLTF. In DNA, the CDR3 is TGTGCCAGCAGTTTATCTTACCCTTTAGCGGGACGAACCCTTTCTGGGGCCAACGTCCTGACTTTC. The full variable domain, completed using reference TRBV27 and TRBJ2-6, is EAQVTQNPRYLITVTGKKLTVTCSQNMNHEYMSWYRQDPGLGLRQIYYSMNVEVTDKGDVPEGYKVSRKEKRNFPLILESPSPNQTSLYFCASSLSYPLAGRTLSGANVLTFGAGSRLTVL.

V and J are TRBV7-3 and TRBJ2-1; D remains unclear. In germline, CDR1 is SGHTA, CDR2 FQGTGA. Trimming took off 6 bases at V and 4 bases at J, with 7 bases between the two ends. The CDR3 spans 12 residues. CDR3 residues: CASSSGYNEQFF. CDR3 in DNA: TGTGCCAGCAGTTCAGGATACAATGAGCAGTTCTTC.